The 27 T cell receptor beta chains below come from one sample, sequenced in a study of blood T cell repertoires in COVID-19. Assay used: immunoSEQ multiplex PCR; TCRdb lists only in-frame clones, some missing. The sample has under 60,000 clones, under 90% seen once; the top ten hold roughly 8.8%. Input material: peripheral blood. The receptors were gathered from a man aged 55 to 70 with acute or convalescent COVID-19.

Points on this clone: Distinct nucleotide sequences in the sample also encode this CDR3. The rearrangement uses TRBV28 and TRBJ1-1; TRBD1 matches 9 bases. Germline assignment: CDR1 MDHEN and CDR2 SYDVKM. The V segment lost 6 bases and the J segment 1 base; nucleotides outside the gene matches: 0. The CDR3 has 13 residues. The CDR3 spells CASRGQGNTEAFF. The DNA of the CDR3 is TGTGCCAGCAGGGGACAGGGGAACACTGAAGCTTTCTTT.

The chain links TRBV29-1 to TRBJ2-7, with a weak D call TRBD2 (6 bases). CDR1 is SQVTM and CDR2 is ANQGSEA in the germline V gene. The CDR3 loop spans 14 amino acids. With 4 bases removed from V and 0 bases from J, the gap between germline ends came to 13 bases. CDR3 nucleotide sequence: TGCAGCGTTGCGAGTAGCGGCTACTCCTACGAGCAGTACTTC. Translation: CSVASSGYSYEQYF.

This sequence joins TRBV11-2 and TRBJ2-5, with unresolved D. CDR1 and CDR2 (germline): SGHAT, FQNNGV. CDR3 size: 15 residues. The germline V and J ends were trimmed by 0 bases and 1 base, with 9 bases remaining between them. The CDR3 DNA sequence: TGTGCCAGCAGCTTAGAGGCAGGCCCCCAAGAGACCCAGTACTTC. Its translation is CASSLEAGPQETQYF.

This clone was counted a single time. The chain couples TRBV10-2 to TRBJ1-4; TRBD1 is a possible D gene (5 bases). Per the germline V gene, CDR1 is WSHSY and CDR2 is SAAADI. The CDR3 spans 15 residues. With 0 bases removed from V and 4 bases from J, the gap between germline ends came to 9 bases. The CDR3 sequence: CASSESIRGNEKLFF. The CDR3 nucleotides read TGCGCCAGCAGTGAGTCTATTAGGGGTAATGAAAAACTGTTTTTT.

This chain uses TRBV3-1 (or the pseudogene TRBV3-2) with TRBJ1-1, with 9 bases lining up with TRBD1. V lost 4 bases to trimming and J lost 4 bases; unmatched junction nucleotides: 7. The CDR3 length is 15 residues. Germline CDR1 and CDR2: LGHDT and YNNKEL (reference sequence). CDR3 nucleotides: TGTGCCAGCAGCCTAGAACAGACAGGGGGCACTGAAGCTTTCTTT. Translating gives CASSLEQTGGTEAFF.

This clone was seen only once. The chain is built from TRBV10-1 and TRBJ1-1; 10 positions match TRBD1. Germline CDR1 reads WNHNN; CDR2 reads SYGVQD (reference sequence). J gave up 4 bases and V 5 bases, and 19 bases lay outside the gene matches. CDR3 length: 19 residues. CDR3 nucleotides: TGCGCCAGCAGTTTGACAGGGGGCGCTGTGAGAGGTTGTGCCACTGAAGCTTTCTTT. It codes for CASSLTGGAVRGCATEAFF.

This chain links TRBV6-6 with TRBJ2-1; 8 nucleotides match TRBD1. Unmatched junction bases numbered 7, after V lost 2 bases and J lost 7 bases. Germline-derived CDR1 and CDR2 are MNHNY and SVGAGI (reference sequence). The CDR3 is 15 amino acids. CDR3 sequence reads: CASSYVGQVKNEQFF. The CDR3 coding sequence is TGTGCCAGCAGTTACGTGGGACAGGTAAAAAATGAGCAGTTCTTC.

This chain uses TRBV7-8 with TRBJ2-7; 9 bases are a match to TRBD1. This CDR3 region has 14 residues. Per germline, CDR1 SGHVS and CDR2 FQNEAQ. V lost 4 bases, J lost 1 base, and 2 bases stayed unmatched. Here the CDR3 reads CASSSTGGSYEQYF. The CDR3 DNA follows: TGTGCCAGCAGCTCGACAGGGGGGTCCTACGAGCAGTACTTC.

The chain recombines TRBV28 with TRBJ1-4; tentative D call: TRBD1 (5 bases). V was trimmed by 6 bases and J by 0 bases, leaving 11 bases between them. The CDR3 extends over 15 amino acids. CDR1 MDHEN and CDR2 SYDVKM come from the germline V gene. The CDR3 DNA sequence: TGTGCCAGCAGGTCAGGGTTGTCAACTAATGAAAAACTGTTTTTT. Its translation is CASRSGLSTNEKLFF.

The rearrangement uses TRBV10-3 and TRBJ1-1; weak D call: TRBD1 (5 bases). V was shortened by 8 bases and J by 2 bases, with 12 bases between the two germline ends. From germline, CDR1 is ENHRY and CDR2 SYGVKD. This CDR3 contains 13 residues. CDR3 in DNA: TGTGCCATCTGGCGGGGGGGAAACACTGAAGCTTTCTTT. The encoded protein is CAIWRGGNTEAFF.

This clone was found once. V gene TRBV30 combines with J gene TRBJ2-4; D call uncertain. This CDR3 region has 16 residues. V lost 0 bases to trimming and J lost 0 bases, with 12 bases between them. Germline V gene lookup returns CDR1 GTSNPN and CDR2 SVGIG (reference sequence). CDR3 loop: CAWSVLGRLAKNIQYF. The CDR3 region has the DNA TGTGCCTGGAGTGTACTGGGCAGGCTAGCCAAAAACATTCAGTACTTC.

In its sample, this clone was seen a few times. The chain uses TRBV5-1 and TRBJ1-6; possible D gene TRBD1, 6 bases. The CDR3 is made up of 17 amino acids. Trimming removed 1 base at V and 6 bases at J, with 17 bases between. From germline, CDR1 is SGHRS and CDR2 YFSETQ. CDR3: CASSLRPGATTNSPLHF. The CDR3 coding sequence is TGCGCCAGCAGCTTGAGGCCAGGGGCTACTACTAATTCACCCCTCCACTTT.

This chain uses TRBV6-6 with TRBJ1-1, with D unresolved. Germline V gives CDR1 MNHNY, CDR2 SVGAGI (reference sequence). Trimming pared 6 bases from V and 0 bases from J, leaving 17 bases between. CDR3 length: 16 amino acids. CDR3 loop: CASSPSTVDLNTEAFF. The CDR3 DNA reads as TGTGCCAGCAGCCCGAGTACAGTGGACTTGAACACTGAAGCTTTCTTT.

The rearrangement uses TRBV19 and TRBJ2-1, with 7 positions matching TRBD2. CDR3 size: 12 residues. CDR1 LNHDA and CDR2 SQIVND come from the germline V gene (reference sequence). Trimming at V came to 3 bases and at J to 9 bases, leaving 2 bases not matched to a gene. The CDR3 DNA is TGTGCCAGTAGTATGGGGGGGACTGAGCAGTTCTTC. Translating gives CASSMGGTEQFF.

V and J are TRBV18 and TRBJ2-7; 8 positions match TRBD1. The CDR3 has 14 residues. Unmatched junction bases numbered 3, after V lost 3 bases and J lost 2 bases. Germline assignment: CDR1 KGHSH and CDR2 LQKENI. CDR3 loop: CASSPDRGPYEQYF. The CDR3 DNA reads TGTGCCAGCTCACCTGACAGGGGCCCCTACGAGCAGTACTTC.

The chain couples TRBV15 to TRBJ1-1; a weak D match, TRBD1 (5 bases). The V and J ends lost 6 bases and 6 bases respectively, with 11 bases between them. This CDR3 has 12 residues. In germline, CDR1 is LNHNV, CDR2 YYDKDF (reference sequence). The CDR3 nucleotides are TGTGCCACCAGTCAGGGTAAACCTGAAGCTTTCTTT. Its protein product is CATSQGKPEAFF.

The genes are TRBV3-1 (or the pseudogene TRBV3-2) and TRBJ1-3; D call uncertain. The CDR3 length is 14 residues. Per germline, CDR1 LGHDT and CDR2 YNNKEL (reference sequence). V was cut by 2 bases and J by 1 base, with 6 bases left in between. This chain's CDR3 is CASSQTGSGNTIYF. The CDR3 nucleotides are TGTGCCAGCAGCCAAACGGGTTCTGGAAACACCATATATTTT.

The chain has TRBV3-1 (or the pseudogene TRBV3-2) and TRBJ2-5; possibly TRBD2 for D (5 bases). The V and J ends lost 5 bases and 5 bases respectively, with 15 bases between them. This CDR3 region has 14 residues. The V gene's germline CDR1 is LGHDT and CDR2 YNNKEL (reference sequence). The CDR3 nucleotides are TGTGCCAGCAGCTTCCAGCGCACGGGGGAGACCCAGTACTTC. Its translation: CASSFQRTGETQYF.

The V gene is TRBV19, the J gene TRBJ2-3; D may be TRBD1 (5 bases). The germline V and J ends were trimmed by 5 bases and 0 bases, with 12 bases remaining between them. The germline gives CDR1 LNHDA, CDR2 SQIVND (reference sequence). The CDR3 consists of 15 residues. The CDR3 spells CASSGRAGSTDTQYF. The CDR3 nucleotides read TGTGCCAGTAGTGGACGTGCAGGGAGCACAGATACGCAGTATTTT. The whole variable domain, filled in from reference TRBV19 and TRBJ2-3, reads DGGITQSPKYLFRKEGQNVTLSCEQNLNHDAMYWYRQDPGQGLRLIYYSQIVNDFQKGDIAEGYSVSREKKESFPLTVTSAQKNPTAFYLCASSGRAGSTDTQYFGPGTRLTVL.

This rearrangement joins TRBV25-1 to TRBJ2-7; no clear D. Germline V lookup: CDR1 MGHDK, CDR2 SYGVNS. V was clipped by 4 bases and J by 3 bases, with 13 bases between them. The CDR3 contains 14 residues. The CDR3 nucleotides read TGTGCCAGCAGTGGCGGATGGCTTGTCTACGAGCAGTACTTC. It yields the protein CASSGGWLVYEQYF.

This clone was observed a single time. The chain combines TRBV5-1 with TRBJ2-4; D is unclear. Trimming took off 1 base at V and 2 bases at J, with 10 bases between the two ends. Germline assignment: CDR1 SGHRS and CDR2 YFSETQ. The CDR3 is made up of 15 amino acids. DNA of the CDR3: TGCGCCAGCAGCTTGTTTAGGAGAACCAAAAACATTCAGTACTTC. It yields the protein CASSLFRRTKNIQYF.

This clone was detected once. V gene TRBV10-3 combines with J gene TRBJ2-7; possible D gene TRBD1, 6 bases. This CDR3 is 13 amino acids long. Trimming shortened V by 0 bases and J by 3 bases, and 6 bases separated the two germline ends. Per germline, CDR1 ENHRY and CDR2 SYGVKD. CDR3 sequence (DNA): TGTGCCATCAGTGAGTCGGACAGCTACGAGCAGTACTTC. Translating it yields CAISESDSYEQYF.

The chain carries TRBV5-5 and TRBJ1-4; 8 bases line up with TRBD1. Germline V gene sequence: CDR1 SGHKS, CDR2 YYEKEE (reference sequence). Trimming removed 5 bases from V and 5 bases from J; junction bases left unmatched: 5. The CDR3 is 14 amino acids. CDR3 in DNA: TGTGCCAGCAGACCCGACAGGGGAAATGAAAAACTGTTTTTT. Translated: CASRPDRGNEKLFF.

The chain couples TRBV12-3 or TRBV12-4 to TRBJ1-1; D is undetermined. V was clipped by 3 bases and J by 3 bases, with 8 bases between them. The CDR3 is 13 residues long. CDR3 sequence (DNA): TGTGCCAGCAGTTTCGCGCTTTACACTGAAGCTTTCTTT. Amino acid sequence: CASSFALYTEAFF.

The chain is built from TRBV12-3 or TRBV12-4 and TRBJ1-5; no definite D call. V was pared by 5 bases and J by 4 bases, with 9 bases between. CDR3 size: 13 residues. CDR3 DNA: TGTGCCAGCAGTCGGTCTGCGAATCAGCCCCAGCATTTT. It is translated as CASSRSANQPQHF.

The chain couples TRBV21-1 to TRBJ2-1; TRBD1 reflects the table's D call only, with no check against the DNA. TRBV21-1 is a pseudogene segment. The CDR3 is 16 amino acids. The CDR3 nucleotides are TGTGCCAGCAGCAAAGGGCCGGGACAGGGGGTTGATGAGCAGTTCTTC. Protein: CASSKGPGQGVDEQFF.

The rearrangement joins TRBV3-1 (or the pseudogene TRBV3-2) to TRBJ1-2; D might be TRBD1 (5 bases). CDR3 length: 14 residues. The germline V and J ends were trimmed by 4 bases and 1 base, with 10 bases remaining between them. Germline V CDR1 and CDR2: LGHDT, YNNKEL (reference sequence). CDR3 sequence reads: CASSRLDSNYGYTF. The CDR3 DNA is TGTGCCAGCAGCCGCCTCGACAGTAACTATGGCTACACCTTC.